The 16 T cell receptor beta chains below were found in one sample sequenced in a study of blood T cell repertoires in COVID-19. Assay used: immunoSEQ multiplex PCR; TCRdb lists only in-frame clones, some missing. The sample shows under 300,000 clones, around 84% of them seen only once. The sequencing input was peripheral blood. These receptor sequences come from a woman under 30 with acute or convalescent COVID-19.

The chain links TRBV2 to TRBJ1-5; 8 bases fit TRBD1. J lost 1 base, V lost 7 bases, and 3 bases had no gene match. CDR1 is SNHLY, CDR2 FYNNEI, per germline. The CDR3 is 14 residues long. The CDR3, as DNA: TGTGCCAGCACAGGGGGCGTAAGCAATCAGCCCCAGCATTTT. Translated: CASTGGVSNQPQHF.

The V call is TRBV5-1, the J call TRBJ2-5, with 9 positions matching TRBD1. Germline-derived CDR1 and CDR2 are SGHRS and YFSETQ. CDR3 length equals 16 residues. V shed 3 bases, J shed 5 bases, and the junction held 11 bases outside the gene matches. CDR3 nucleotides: TGCGCCAGCAGCTCATCGCCTACAGGGGGCCCGGAGACCCAGTACTTC. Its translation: CASSSSPTGGPETQYF.

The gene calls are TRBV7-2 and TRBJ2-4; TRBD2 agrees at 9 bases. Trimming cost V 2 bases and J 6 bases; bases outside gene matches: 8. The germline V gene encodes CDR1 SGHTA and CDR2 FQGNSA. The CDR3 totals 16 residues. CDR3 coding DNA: TGTGCCAGCAGCTTACAAAGGCGGGAGGGGGTAAACATTCAGTACTTC. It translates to CASSLQRREGVNIQYF.

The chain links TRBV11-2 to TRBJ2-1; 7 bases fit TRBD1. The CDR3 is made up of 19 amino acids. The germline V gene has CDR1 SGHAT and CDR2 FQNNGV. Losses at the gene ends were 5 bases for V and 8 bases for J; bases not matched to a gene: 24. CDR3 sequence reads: CASSNRAVLFRDSLDEQFF. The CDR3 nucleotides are TGTGCCAGCAGCAATCGAGCCGTTTTATTCCGGGACAGCCTCGATGAGCAGTTCTTC. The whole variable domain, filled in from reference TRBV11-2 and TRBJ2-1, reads EAGVAQSPRYKIIEKRQSVAFWCNPISGHATLYWYQQILGQGPKLLIQFQNNGVVDDSQLPKDRFSAERLKGVDSTLKIQPAKLEDSAVYLCASSNRAVLFRDSLDEQFFGPGTRLTVL.

The CDR3 coding sequence is TGTGCCAGCAGCCAGGGGGCGACCGGGGAGCTGTTTTTT. The encoded protein is CASSQGATGELFF. This rearrangement joins TRBV3-1 (or the pseudogene TRBV3-2) to TRBJ2-2, with D tentatively TRBD1 (6 bases). Germline-derived CDR1 and CDR2 are LGHDT and YNNKEL (reference sequence). The V gene lost 3 bases and the J gene lost 5 bases, with 7 bases spanning the gap. This CDR3 is 13 amino acids long.

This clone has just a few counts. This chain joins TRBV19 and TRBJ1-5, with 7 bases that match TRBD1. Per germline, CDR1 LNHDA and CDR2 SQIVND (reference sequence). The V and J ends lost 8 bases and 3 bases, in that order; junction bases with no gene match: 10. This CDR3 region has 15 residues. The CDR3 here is CASRPRDSSNQPQHF. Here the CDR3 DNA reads TGTGCCAGTCGCCCAAGGGACAGCTCCAATCAGCCCCAGCATTTT. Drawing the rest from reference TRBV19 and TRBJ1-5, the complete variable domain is DGGITQSPKYLFRKEGQNVTLSCEQNLNHDAMYWYRQDPGQGLRLIYYSQIVNDFQKGDIAEGYSVSREKKESFPLTVTSAQKNPTAFYLCASRPRDSSNQPQHFGDGTRLSIL.

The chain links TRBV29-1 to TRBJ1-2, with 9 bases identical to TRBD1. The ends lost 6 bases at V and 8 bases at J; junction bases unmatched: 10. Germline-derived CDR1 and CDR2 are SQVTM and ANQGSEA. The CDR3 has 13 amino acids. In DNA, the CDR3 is TGCAGCGTCCCGCTGGGGACAGGGTTAGGCTACACCTTC. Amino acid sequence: CSVPLGTGLGYTF.

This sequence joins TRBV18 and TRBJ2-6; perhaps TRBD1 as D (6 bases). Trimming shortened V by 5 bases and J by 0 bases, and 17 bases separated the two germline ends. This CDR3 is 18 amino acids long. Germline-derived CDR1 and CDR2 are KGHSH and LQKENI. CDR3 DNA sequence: TGTGCCAGCTCATCCCGGACGGGACACCCCTCTGGGGCCAACGTCCTGACTTTC. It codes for CASSSRTGHPSGANVLTF.

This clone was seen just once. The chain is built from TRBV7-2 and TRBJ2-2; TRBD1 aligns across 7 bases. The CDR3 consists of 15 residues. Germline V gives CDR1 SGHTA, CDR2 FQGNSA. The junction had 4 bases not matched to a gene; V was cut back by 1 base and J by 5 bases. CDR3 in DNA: TGTGCCAGCAGCTTAGTAGGGGGCGGTACCGGGGAGCTGTTTTTT. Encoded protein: CASSLVGGGTGELFF.

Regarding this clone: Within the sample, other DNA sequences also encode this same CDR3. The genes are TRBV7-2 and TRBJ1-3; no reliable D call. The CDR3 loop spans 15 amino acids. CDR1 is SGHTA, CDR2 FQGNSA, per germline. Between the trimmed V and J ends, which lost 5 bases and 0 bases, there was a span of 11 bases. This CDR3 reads CASSLAGGSGNTIYF. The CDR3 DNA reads TGTGCCAGCAGCCTTGCCGGTGGCTCTGGAAACACCATATATTTT.

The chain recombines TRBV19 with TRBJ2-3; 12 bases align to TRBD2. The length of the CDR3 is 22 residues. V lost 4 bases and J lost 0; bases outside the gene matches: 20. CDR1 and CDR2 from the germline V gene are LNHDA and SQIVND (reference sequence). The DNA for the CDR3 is TGTGCCAGTAGTACCTCCCTTCGACTAGCGGGAGTTGAAGGGGCTAGCACAGATACGCAGTATTTT. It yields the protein CASSTSLRLAGVEGASTDTQYF.

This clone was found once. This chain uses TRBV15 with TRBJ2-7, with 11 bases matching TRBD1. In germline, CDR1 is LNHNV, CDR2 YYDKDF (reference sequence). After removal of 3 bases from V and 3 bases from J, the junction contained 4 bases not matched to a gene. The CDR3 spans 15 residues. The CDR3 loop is CATSRGQGDDYEQYF. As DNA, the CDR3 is TGTGCCACCAGCAGGGGACAGGGGGATGACTACGAGCAGTACTTC. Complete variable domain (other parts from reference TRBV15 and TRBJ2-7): DAMVIQNPRYQVTQFGKPVTLSCSQTLNHNVMYWYQQKSSQAPKLLFHYYDKDFNNEADTPDNFQSRRPNTSFCFLDIRSPGLGDTAMYLCATSRGQGDDYEQYFGPGTRLTVT.

The CDR3 is CACLIRLAGFCEQYF. The CDR3, as DNA: TGTGCCTGTCTCATACGGCTAGCGGGATTTTGCGAGCAGTACTTC. The V and J genes are TRBV30 and TRBJ2-7; the match to TRBD2 covers 9 bases. CDR3 length equals 15 residues. CDR1 is GTSNPN, CDR2 SVGIG, per germline (reference sequence). Trimming took 6 bases from V and 6 from J; bases not matched to a gene: 15.

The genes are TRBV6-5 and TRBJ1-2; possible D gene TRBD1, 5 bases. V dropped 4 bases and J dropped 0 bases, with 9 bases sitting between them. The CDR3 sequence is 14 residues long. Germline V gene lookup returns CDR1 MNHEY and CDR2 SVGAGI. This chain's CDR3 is CASSSGGANYGYTF. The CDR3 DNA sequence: TGTGCCAGCAGTTCCGGAGGGGCTAACTATGGCTACACCTTC.

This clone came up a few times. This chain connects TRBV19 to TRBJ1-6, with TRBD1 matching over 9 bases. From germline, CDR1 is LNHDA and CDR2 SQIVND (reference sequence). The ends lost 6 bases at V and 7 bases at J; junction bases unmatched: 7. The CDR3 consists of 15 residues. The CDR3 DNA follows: TGTGCCAGTAGCATATGGACAGGGGTAAATTCACCCCTCCACTTT. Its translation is CASSIWTGVNSPLHF.

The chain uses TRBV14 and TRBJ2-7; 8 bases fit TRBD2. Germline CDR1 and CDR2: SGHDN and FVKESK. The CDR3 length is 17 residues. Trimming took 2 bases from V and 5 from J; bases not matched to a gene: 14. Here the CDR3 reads CASSQFHGGGRENEQYF. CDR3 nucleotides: TGTGCCAGCAGCCAATTCCACGGGGGGGGCCGAGAGAACGAGCAGTACTTC. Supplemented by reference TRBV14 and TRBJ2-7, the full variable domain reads EAGVTQFPSHSVIEKGQTVTLRCDPISGHDNLYWYRRVMGKEIKFLLHFVKESKQDESGMPNNRFLAERTGGTYSTLKVQPAELEDSGVYFCASSQFHGGGRENEQYFGPGTRLTVT.